This T cell receptor beta chain emerged from a study of spatial heterogeneity in lung cancer. Study findings and constraints: TCRs found ubiquitously expanded in tumor appeared in blood more at resection than at follow-up.

The CDR3 totals 14 residues. The ends were cut back, 0 bases at V and 4 bases at J, with 10 bases in the middle. Germline CDR1 reads SGDLS; CDR2 reads YYNGEE. The time point was: sample taken at primary tumor resection. Each molecule of TCR cDNA was tagged with one unique molecular identifier. TCRdb fed the 5' RACE reads into MiXCR, producing one record per CDR3 protein. The sample lists 75,000 or so distinct CDR3 sequences; roughly 8% were seen once. This clonotype showed up many times. Its antigen is still unknown. The chain recombines TRBV9 with TRBJ1-1; D gene uncertain. This sequence was found in a male donor with early-stage non-small cell lung cancer. Sequenced material: PBMCs, taken at surgery. The CDR3, as DNA: TGTGCCAGCAGCGTAGATAATGTGGTCACTGAAGCTTTCTTT. Its protein is CASSVDNVVTEAFF.